These 19 T cell receptor beta chains were all obtained from the same sample, sequenced in a study of T cells in Graves' hyperthyroidism and ophthalmopathy. Amplified TCR beta CDR3 regions came from RNA transcripts. HTBI primers were used for first-round RT-PCR of the TCR CDR3. TCRdb reprocessed the multiplex PCR reads via MiXCR and lists one record per CDR3 protein. Among fewer than 400,000 distinct CDR3 sequences listed, approximately 15% were seen once. Source material: blood. All receptors derive from a woman younger than 35 with Graves' hyperthyroidism that later progressed to Graves' ophthalmopathy.

The table lists this clonotype with a few counts. This rearrangement joins TRBV5-5 to TRBJ1-6; the match to TRBD1 covers 8 bases. The junction had 4 bases not matched to a gene; V was cut back by 4 bases and J by 7 bases. CDR3 length: 14 amino acids. The V gene's germline CDR1 is SGHKS and CDR2 YYEKEE (reference sequence). The CDR3 sequence: CASSPGQENSPLHF. The CDR3 region has the DNA TGTGCCAGCAGCCCGGGACAGGAGAATTCACCCCTCCACTTT.

This clonotype showed up many times. The CDR3 loop reads CASSLSLGGGYTF. DNA for the CDR3: TGTGCCAGCAGTTTATCGTTAGGGGGTGGCTACACCTTC. This chain connects TRBV27 to TRBJ1-2; D may be TRBD1 (6 bases). V was shortened by 0 bases and J by 7 bases, with 9 bases between the two germline ends. The germline V gene encodes CDR1 MNHEY and CDR2 SMNVEV (reference sequence). CDR3 size: 13 residues.

Many counts were recorded for this clonotype. The chain combines TRBV11-2 with TRBJ2-1; 10 nucleotides align to TRBD2. This CDR3 comprises 14 residues. The germline V gene has CDR1 SGHAT and CDR2 FQNNGV. V shed 6 bases and J 9 bases; nucleotides not matched to a gene: 8. This CDR3 is CASSPGLAVTEQFF. The CDR3 DNA reads TGTGCCAGCAGTCCAGGACTAGCGGTCACTGAGCAGTTCTTC.

This clonotype was recorded at least ten times. V and J are TRBV5-1 and TRBJ1-1; possibly TRBD1 for D (5 bases). V was shortened by 4 bases and J by 4 bases, with 14 bases between the two germline ends. The CDR3 is 14 residues long. Germline V CDR1 and CDR2: SGHRS, YFSETQ. The CDR3 here is CASSPIGGFTEAFF. The CDR3, as DNA: TGCGCCAGCAGCCCCATTGGGGGGTTCACTGAAGCTTTCTTT.

This clonotype was seen a few times. The rearrangement uses TRBV10-3 and TRBJ2-5, with 12 bases that match TRBD2. V was pared by 5 bases and J by 3 bases, with 4 bases of the junction left unmatched. The CDR3 extends over 15 amino acids. Germline-derived CDR1 and CDR2 are ENHRY and SYGVKD. The CDR3 spells CAISSRTSGKETQYF. The CDR3 coding sequence is TGTGCCATCAGTTCCAGGACTAGCGGGAAAGAGACCCAGTACTTC.

This clonotype has just a few counts. The J gene is TRBJ2-3, the V gene TRBV10-2; 9 bases line up with TRBD1. The germline gives CDR1 WSHSY, CDR2 SAAADI. The CDR3 runs to 14 residues. V shed 7 bases, J shed 0 bases, and the junction held 2 bases outside the gene matches. In DNA, the CDR3 is TGCGCCAGCAAAGGGACAGGGAGCACAGATACGCAGTATTTT. This translates into CASKGTGSTDTQYF.

Many counts were recorded for this clonotype. The chain carries TRBV7-2 and TRBJ1-6, with D unresolved. The CDR3 loop spans 13 amino acids. Germline CDR1 and CDR2: SGHTA and FQGNSA. V was trimmed by 3 bases and J by 10 bases, leaving 10 bases between them. CDR3 sequence reads: CASSFGLRSPLHF. CDR3 nucleotides: TGTGCCAGCAGCTTCGGACTTAGATCACCCCTCCACTTT.

V is TRBV14 and J is TRBJ2-7; D is perhaps TRBD2 (5 bases). This CDR3 comprises 14 residues. V lost 2 bases to trimming and J lost 0 bases, with 8 bases between them. Germline CDR1 SGHDN, CDR2 FVKESK. As DNA, the CDR3 is TGTGCCAGCAGCCAACCGCGGGTCTCCTACGAGCAGTACTTC. Translated: CASSQPRVSYEQYF.

The sample holds many counts of this clonotype. The chain couples TRBV28 to TRBJ1-2, with TRBD1 matching over 11 bases. Germline loops: CDR1 MDHEN, CDR2 SYDVKM. The V segment lost 5 bases and the J segment 5 bases; nucleotides outside the gene matches: 4. The CDR3 spans 14 residues. Here the CDR3 reads CASSGDRGKYGYTF. In DNA, the CDR3 is TGTGCCAGCAGTGGGGACAGGGGGAAGTATGGCTACACCTTC.

This clonotype was picked up a small number of times. V is TRBV5-6 and J is TRBJ2-3; the D gene is possibly TRBD2 (5 bases). This CDR3 contains 16 residues. Between the trimmed V and J ends, which lost 0 bases and 1 base, there was a span of 12 bases. CDR1 SGHDT and CDR2 YYEEEE come from the germline V gene. The CDR3 DNA reads TGTGCCAGCAGCTTGGTATGGGAGCAGGGCACAGATACGCAGTATTTT. Amino acid sequence: CASSLVWEQGTDTQYF.

This chain uses TRBV15 with TRBJ2-7; D gene unclear. This CDR3 spans 12 amino acids. V lost 5 bases, J lost 2 bases, and 7 bases lay in between. The germline gives CDR1 LNHNV, CDR2 YYDKDF (reference sequence). CDR3 sequence (DNA): TGTGCCACCAGCTATAATGCCTACGAGCAGTACTTC. Translating gives CATSYNAYEQYF.

This clonotype was seen only a few times. This chain uses TRBV6-4 with TRBJ2-3; possible D gene TRBD1, 5 bases. The CDR3 totals 15 residues. Trimming cost V 2 bases and J 2 bases, with 11 bases left between them. Germline loops: CDR1 MRHNA, CDR2 SNTAGT. In DNA, the CDR3 is TGTGCCAGCAGTGACGTTAGGGGCCCCACAGATACGCAGTATTTT. It specifies CASSDVRGPTDTQYF.

The chain employs TRBV9 and TRBJ1-5, with D perhaps TRBD1 (6 bases). The CDR3 length is 14 residues. The V and J ends lost 0 bases and 6 bases respectively, with 10 bases between them. The germline CDR1 and CDR2 sequences are SGDLS and YYNGEE. In DNA, the CDR3 is TGTGCCAGCAGCGTAGTTGGGGGGCCTCAGCCCCAGCATTTT. Translation gives CASSVVGGPQPQHF.

This clonotype showed up many times. DNA for the CDR3: TGTGCCAGCAGTTTGACAGGGGGAGGCAATCAGCCCCAGCATTTT. Protein: CASSLTGGGNQPQHF. The chain has TRBV12-3 or TRBV12-4 and TRBJ1-5, with 9 bases identical to TRBD1. This CDR3 spans 15 amino acids. Trimming took 3 bases from V and 2 from J; bases not matched to a gene: 2.

Notes on this clonotype: A read error may explain this, as a much larger clone is one base away. V gene TRBV28 combines with J gene TRBJ1-2, with 7 bases identical to TRBD1. CDR1 and CDR2 from the germline V gene are MDHEN and SYDVKM. J was trimmed by 8 bases and V by 2 bases; bases with no gene match: 2. CDR3 length equals 12 residues. In DNA form, the CDR3 reads TGTGCCAGCAGTTTACTAGGGGGCGGCTACACCTTC. The encoded protein is CASSLLGGGYTF.

Ten or more counts support this clonotype. This sequence joins TRBV12-3 or TRBV12-4 and TRBJ2-5; D remains unclear. V was trimmed by 1 base and J by 5 bases, leaving 5 bases between them. This CDR3 has 12 amino acids. The CDR3 spells CASSLVRETQYF. The CDR3 DNA sequence: TGTGCCAGCAGTTTAGTGCGGGAGACCCAGTACTTC.

The chain has TRBV4-3 and TRBJ2-3, with 13 bases aligning to TRBD2. Germline V gene lookup returns CDR1 LGHNA and CDR2 YSLEER. V trimming: 2 bases; J trimming: 4 bases; junction bases outside the gene matches: 6. The CDR3 consists of 17 residues. CDR3 sequence: CASSQRSTSGRADTQYF. Here the CDR3 DNA reads TGCGCCAGCAGCCAACGGTCTACTAGCGGGAGGGCAGATACGCAGTATTTT.

The rearrangement links TRBV28 to TRBJ2-3; 8 bases line up with TRBD1. V shed 4 bases and J 2 bases; nucleotides not matched to a gene: 8. CDR1 and CDR2 from the germline V gene are MDHEN and SYDVKM. This CDR3 comprises 16 residues. CDR3 sequence: CASSSTSRGPTDTQYF. CDR3 sequence (DNA): TGTGCCAGCAGTTCGACCTCCAGGGGGCCCACAGATACGCAGTATTTT.

In its sample, this clonotype was seen many times. V is TRBV7-3 and J is TRBJ2-3; D call uncertain. CDR3 size: 13 residues. Germline V gene data show CDR1 as SGHTA and CDR2 as FQGTGA. V was clipped by 0 bases and J by 10 bases, with 11 bases between them. In nucleotides, the CDR3 is TGTGCCAGCAGCTTAACGCTAGGCGAGGCGCAGTATTTT. The encoded protein is CASSLTLGEAQYF.